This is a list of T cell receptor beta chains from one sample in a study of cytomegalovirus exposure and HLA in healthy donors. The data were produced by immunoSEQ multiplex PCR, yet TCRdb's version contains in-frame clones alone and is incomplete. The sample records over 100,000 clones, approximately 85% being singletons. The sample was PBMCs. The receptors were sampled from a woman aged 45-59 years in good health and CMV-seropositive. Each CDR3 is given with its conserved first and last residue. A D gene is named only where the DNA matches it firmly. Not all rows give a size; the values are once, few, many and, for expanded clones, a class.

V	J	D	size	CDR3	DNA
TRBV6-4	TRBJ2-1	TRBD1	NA	CASSNGTGAYNEQFF	TGTGCCAGCAGTAATGGGACAGGGGCCTACAATGAGCAGTTCTTC
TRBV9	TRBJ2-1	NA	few	CASSVGGGFSYNEQFF	TGTGCCAGCAGCGTAGGCGGAGGATTCTCCTACAATGAGCAGTTCTTC
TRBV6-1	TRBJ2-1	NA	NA	CASKGEGSSYNEQFF	TGTGCCAGCAAGGGGGAGGGAAGCTCCTACAATGAGCAGTTCTTC
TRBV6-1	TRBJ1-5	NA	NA	CASTAEANQPQHF	TGTGCCAGCACCGCTGAGGCCAATCAGCCCCAGCATTTT
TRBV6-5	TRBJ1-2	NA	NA	CASRGALYGYTF	TGTGCCAGCAGGGGGGCTCTCTATGGCTACACCTTC
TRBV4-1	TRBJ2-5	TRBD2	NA	CASSQDTGGWWETQYF	TGCGCCAGCAGCCAAGATACGGGGGGATGGTGGGAGACCCAGTACTTC
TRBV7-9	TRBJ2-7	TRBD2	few	CASSFPAGGKNEQYF	TGTGCCAGCAGCTTCCCTGCGGGGGGGAAAAACGAGCAGTACTTC
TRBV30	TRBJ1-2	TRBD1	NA	CAWSTGTGQGYTF	TGTGCCTGGAGTACTGGGACAGGCCAGGGCTACACCTTC
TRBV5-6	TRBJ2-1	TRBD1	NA	CASSEEGQGYNEQFF	TGTGCCAGCAGCGAAGAGGGACAGGGATACAATGAGCAGTTCTTC
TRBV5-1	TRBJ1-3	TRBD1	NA	CASSDQTGARTGNTIYF	TGCGCCAGCAGCGACCAGACAGGGGCCAGGACTGGAAACACCATATATTTT
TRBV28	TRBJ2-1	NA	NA	CASSLRQGYSEQFF	TGTGCCAGCAGTTTACGGCAGGGCTATAGTGAGCAGTTCTTC
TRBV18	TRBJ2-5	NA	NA	CASSPPGVLGETQYF	TGTGCCAGCTCACCACCCGGGGTCCTGGGGGAGACCCAGTACTTC
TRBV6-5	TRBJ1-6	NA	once	CASSYGLAVGSPLHF	TGTGCCAGCAGTTACGGACTCGCGGTGGGGTCACCCCTCCACTTT
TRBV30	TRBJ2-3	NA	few	CAWSVWVGDTQYF	TGTGCCTGGAGTGTATGGGTCGGGGATACGCAGTATTTT
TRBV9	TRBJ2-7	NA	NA	CASSEGTVGRGQYF	TGTGCCAGCAGCGAAGGGACTGTTGGAAGGGGGCAGTACTTC
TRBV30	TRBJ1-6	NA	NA	CAWRSYRANSPLHF	TGTGCCTGGAGAAGTTACAGGGCGAATTCACCCCTCCACTTT
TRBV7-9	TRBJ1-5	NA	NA	CAGSLDRGQPQHF	TGTGCCGGCAGCTTAGATAGAGGTCAGCCCCAGCATTTT
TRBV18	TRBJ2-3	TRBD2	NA	CASSPSGGHTDTQYF	TGTGCCAGCTCACCTAGCGGGGGCCATACAGATACGCAGTATTTT
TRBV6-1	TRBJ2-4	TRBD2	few	CASSEGHPAGGDIQYF	TGTGCCAGCAGTGAAGGGCACCCAGCGGGAGGAGACATTCAGTACTTC
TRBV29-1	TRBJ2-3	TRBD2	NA	CSVGSILADSTDTQYF	TGCAGCGTTGGGTCCATACTAGCGGATAGCACAGATACGCAGTATTTT
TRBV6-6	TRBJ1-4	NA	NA	CASSPPGEKLFF	TGTGCCAGCTCCCCCCCGGGGGAAAAACTGTTTTTT
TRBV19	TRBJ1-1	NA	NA	CASSNERVEAFF	TGTGCCAGTAGTAATGAGCGGGTTGAAGCTTTCTTT
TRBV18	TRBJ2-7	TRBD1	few	CASSPPLWQGAHYEQYF	TGTGCCAGCTCACCACCCCTTTGGCAGGGGGCGCATTACGAGCAGTACTTC
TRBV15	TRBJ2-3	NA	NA	CATSSGLLSADTQYF	TGTGCCACCAGCAGTGGCCTCCTGAGCGCAGATACGCAGTATTTT
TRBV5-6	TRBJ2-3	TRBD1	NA	CASTISGQGVRGTDTQYF	TGTGCCAGCACGATATCGGGACAGGGGGTGCGTGGCACAGATACGCAGTATTTT
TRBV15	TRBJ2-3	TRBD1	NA	CATSRPRDRGGSDTQYF	TGTGCCACCAGCAGGCCCAGGGACAGGGGGGGCTCAGATACGCAGTATTTT
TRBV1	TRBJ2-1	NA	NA	CTSSHLAGISYNEQFF	TGCACCAGCAGCCACTTAGCGGGGATCTCCTACAATGAGCAGTTCTTC
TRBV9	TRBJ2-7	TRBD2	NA	CAGDELSGGPYEQYF	TGTGCCGGTGATGAACTTAGCGGGGGGCCCTACGAGCAGTACTTC
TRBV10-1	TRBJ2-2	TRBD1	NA	CASRDRANTGELFF	TGCGCCAGCAGGGACAGGGCGAACACCGGGGAGCTGTTTTTT
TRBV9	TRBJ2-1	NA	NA	CASSVGNGYYNEQFF	TGTGCCAGCAGCGTGGGCAACGGATACTACAATGAGCAGTTCTTC
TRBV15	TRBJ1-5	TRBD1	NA	CATSFEPTGGQPQHF	TGTGCCACCAGCTTCGAACCGACAGGGGGTCAGCCCCAGCATTTT